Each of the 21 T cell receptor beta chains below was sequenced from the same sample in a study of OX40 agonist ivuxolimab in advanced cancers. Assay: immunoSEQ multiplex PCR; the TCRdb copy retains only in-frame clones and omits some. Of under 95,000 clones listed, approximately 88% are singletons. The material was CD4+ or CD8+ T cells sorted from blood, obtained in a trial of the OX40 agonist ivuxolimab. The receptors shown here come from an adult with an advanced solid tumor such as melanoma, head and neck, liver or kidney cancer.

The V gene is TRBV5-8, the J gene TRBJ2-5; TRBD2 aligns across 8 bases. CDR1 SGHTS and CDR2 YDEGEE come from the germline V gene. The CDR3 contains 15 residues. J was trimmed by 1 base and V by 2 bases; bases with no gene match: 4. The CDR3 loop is CASSFPSGGQETQYF. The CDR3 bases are TGTGCCAGCAGCTTTCCAAGCGGGGGCCAAGAGACCCAGTACTTC.

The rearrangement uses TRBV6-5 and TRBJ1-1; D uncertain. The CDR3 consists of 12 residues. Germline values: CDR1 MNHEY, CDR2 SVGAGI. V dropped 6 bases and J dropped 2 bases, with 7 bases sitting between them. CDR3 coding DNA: TGTGCCAGCAGCCGCGCAAACACTGAAGCTTTCTTT. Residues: CASSRANTEAFF.

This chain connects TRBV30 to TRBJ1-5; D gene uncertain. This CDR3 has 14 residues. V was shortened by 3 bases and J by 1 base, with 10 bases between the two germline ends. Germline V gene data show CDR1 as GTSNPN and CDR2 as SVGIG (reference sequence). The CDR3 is CAWRTKPSNQPQHF. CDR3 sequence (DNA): TGTGCCTGGAGGACAAAACCCAGCAATCAGCCCCAGCATTTT.

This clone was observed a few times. Here the CDR3 DNA reads TGTGCCAGCAGCTTAAGGAGGGGGGATGGCTACACCTTC. This codes for CASSLRRGDGYTF. The V and J genes are TRBV7-3 and TRBJ1-2, with a possible D match to TRBD1 (6 bases). Germline loops: CDR1 SGHTA, CDR2 FQGTGA. The V and J ends lost 1 base and 6 bases respectively, with 9 bases between them. There are 13 residues in the CDR3.

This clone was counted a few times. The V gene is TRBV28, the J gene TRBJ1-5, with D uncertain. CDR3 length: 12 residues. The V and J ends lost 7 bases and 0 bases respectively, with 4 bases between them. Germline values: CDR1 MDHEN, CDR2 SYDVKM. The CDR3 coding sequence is TGTGCCAGCACGTTTAGCAATCAGCCCCAGCATTTT. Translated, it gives CASTFSNQPQHF.

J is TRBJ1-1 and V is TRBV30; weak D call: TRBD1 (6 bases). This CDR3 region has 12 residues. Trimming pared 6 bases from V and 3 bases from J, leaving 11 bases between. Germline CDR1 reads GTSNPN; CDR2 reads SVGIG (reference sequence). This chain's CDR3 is CACSGEDTEAFF. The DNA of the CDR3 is TGTGCCTGCTCAGGGGAGGACACTGAAGCTTTCTTT.

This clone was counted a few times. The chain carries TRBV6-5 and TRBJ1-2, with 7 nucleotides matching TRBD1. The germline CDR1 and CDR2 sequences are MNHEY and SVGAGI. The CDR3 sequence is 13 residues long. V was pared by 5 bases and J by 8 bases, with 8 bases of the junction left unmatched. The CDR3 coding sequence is TGTGCCAGCAGTCCCGACAGGGTGAGGGGCTACACCTTC. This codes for CASSPDRVRGYTF.

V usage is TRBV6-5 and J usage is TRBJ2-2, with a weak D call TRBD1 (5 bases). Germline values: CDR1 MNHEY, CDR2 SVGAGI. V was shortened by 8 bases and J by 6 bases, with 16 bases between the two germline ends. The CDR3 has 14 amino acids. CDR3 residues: CASRTKVGAGELFF. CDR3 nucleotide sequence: TGTGCCAGCCGGACAAAAGTTGGCGCCGGGGAGCTGTTTTTT.

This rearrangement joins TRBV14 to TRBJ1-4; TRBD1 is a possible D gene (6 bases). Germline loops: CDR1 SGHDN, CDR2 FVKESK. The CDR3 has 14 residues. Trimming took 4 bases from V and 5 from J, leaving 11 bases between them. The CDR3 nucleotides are TGTGCCAGCAGCCCGATAGGACAGAATGAAAAACTGTTTTTT. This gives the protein CASSPIGQNEKLFF.

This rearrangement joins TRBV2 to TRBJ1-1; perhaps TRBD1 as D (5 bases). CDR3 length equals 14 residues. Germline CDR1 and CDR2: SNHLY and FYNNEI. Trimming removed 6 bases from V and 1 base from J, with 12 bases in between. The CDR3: CASSELTGNTEAFF. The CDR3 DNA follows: TGTGCCAGCAGCGAACTTACAGGGAACACTGAAGCTTTCTTT.

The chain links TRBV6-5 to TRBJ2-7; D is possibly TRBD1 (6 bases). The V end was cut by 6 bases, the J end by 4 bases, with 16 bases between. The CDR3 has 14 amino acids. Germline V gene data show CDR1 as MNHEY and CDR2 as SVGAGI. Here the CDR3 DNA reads TGTGCCAGCAGACTCGGACAGAACCTTTACGAGCAGTACTTC. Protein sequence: CASRLGQNLYEQYF.

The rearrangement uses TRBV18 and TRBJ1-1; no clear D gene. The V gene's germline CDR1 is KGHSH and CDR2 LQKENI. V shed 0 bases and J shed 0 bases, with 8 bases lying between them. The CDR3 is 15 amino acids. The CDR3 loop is CASSPPGRMNTEAFF. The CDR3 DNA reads TGTGCCAGCTCACCACCGGGCAGAATGAACACTGAAGCTTTCTTT.

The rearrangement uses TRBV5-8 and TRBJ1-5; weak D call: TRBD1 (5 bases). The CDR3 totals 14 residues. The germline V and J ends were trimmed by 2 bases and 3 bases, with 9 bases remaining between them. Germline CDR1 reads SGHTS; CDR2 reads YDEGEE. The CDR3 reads CASSLNRINQPQHF. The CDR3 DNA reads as TGTGCCAGCAGCTTAAACAGGATCAATCAGCCCCAGCATTTT.

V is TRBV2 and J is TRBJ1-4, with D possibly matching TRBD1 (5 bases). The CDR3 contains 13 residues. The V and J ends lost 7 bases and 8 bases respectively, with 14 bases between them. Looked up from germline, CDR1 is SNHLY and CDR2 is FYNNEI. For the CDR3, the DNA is TGTGCCAGCAAGGAGGGGCAGTACGAAAAACTGTTTTTT. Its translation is CASKEGQYEKLFF.

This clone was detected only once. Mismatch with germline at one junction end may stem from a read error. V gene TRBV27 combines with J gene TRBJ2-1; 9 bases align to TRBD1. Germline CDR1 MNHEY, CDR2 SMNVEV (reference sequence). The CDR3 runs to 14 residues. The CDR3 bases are TGTGCCACCAGTGAGGACAGGGGCTACAATGAGCAGTTCTTC. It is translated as CATSEDRGYNEQFF.

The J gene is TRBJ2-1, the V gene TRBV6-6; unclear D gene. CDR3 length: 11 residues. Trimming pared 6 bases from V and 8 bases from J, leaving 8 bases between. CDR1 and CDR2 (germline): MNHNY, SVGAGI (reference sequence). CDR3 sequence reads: CASRQNDEQFF. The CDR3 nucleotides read TGTGCCAGCAGACAAAACGATGAGCAGTTCTTC.

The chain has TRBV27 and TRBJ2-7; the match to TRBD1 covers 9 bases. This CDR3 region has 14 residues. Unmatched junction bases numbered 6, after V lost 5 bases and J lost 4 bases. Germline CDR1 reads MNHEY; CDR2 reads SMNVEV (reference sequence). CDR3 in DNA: TGTGCCAGCAGTCCGGGACAGGGTAGGTACGAGCAGTACTTC. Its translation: CASSPGQGRYEQYF.

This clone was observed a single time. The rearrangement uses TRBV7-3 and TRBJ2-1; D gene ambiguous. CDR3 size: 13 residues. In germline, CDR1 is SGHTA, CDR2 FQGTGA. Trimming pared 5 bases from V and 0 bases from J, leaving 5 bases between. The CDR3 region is CASSEASYNEQFF. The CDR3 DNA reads TGTGCCAGCAGCGAAGCCTCCTACAATGAGCAGTTCTTC.

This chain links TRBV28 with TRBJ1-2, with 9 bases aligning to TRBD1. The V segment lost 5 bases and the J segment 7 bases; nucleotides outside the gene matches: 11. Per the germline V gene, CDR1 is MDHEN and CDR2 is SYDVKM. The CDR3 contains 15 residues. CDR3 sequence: CASSEIQGADIGYTF. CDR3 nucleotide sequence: TGTGCCAGCAGTGAAATACAGGGGGCGGATATTGGCTACACCTTC.

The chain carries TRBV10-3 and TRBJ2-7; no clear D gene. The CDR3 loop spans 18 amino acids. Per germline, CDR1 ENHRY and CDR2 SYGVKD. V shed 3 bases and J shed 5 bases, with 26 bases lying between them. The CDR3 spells CAISDYFIRASYRDEQYF. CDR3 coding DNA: TGTGCCATCAGTGACTACTTCATACGGGCTTCCTATCGGGACGAGCAGTACTTC.

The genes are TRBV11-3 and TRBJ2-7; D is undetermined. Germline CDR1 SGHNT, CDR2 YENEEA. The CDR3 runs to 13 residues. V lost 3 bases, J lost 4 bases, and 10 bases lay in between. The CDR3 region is CASSFRIVYEQYV. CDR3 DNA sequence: TGTGCCAGCAGCTTTAGGATTGTATACGAGCAGTACGTC.